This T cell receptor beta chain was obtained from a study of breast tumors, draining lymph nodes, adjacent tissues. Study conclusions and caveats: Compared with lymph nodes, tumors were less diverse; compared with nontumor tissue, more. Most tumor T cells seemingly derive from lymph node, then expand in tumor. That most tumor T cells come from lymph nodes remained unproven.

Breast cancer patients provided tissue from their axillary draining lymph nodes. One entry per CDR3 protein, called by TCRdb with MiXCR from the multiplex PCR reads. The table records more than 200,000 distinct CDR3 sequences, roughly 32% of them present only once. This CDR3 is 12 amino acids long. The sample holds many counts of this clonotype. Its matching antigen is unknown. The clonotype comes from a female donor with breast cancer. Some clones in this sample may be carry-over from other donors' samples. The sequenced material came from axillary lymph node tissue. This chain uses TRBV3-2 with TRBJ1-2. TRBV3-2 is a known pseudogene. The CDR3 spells CASRAEPYGYTF. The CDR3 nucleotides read TGTGCCAGCCGGGCCGAGCCCTATGGCTACACCTTC.